This T cell receptor beta chain was documented in a study of T cells after yellow fever vaccination. The germline CDR1 and CDR2 sequences are SEHNR and FQNEAQ (reference sequence). The CDR3 length is 15 residues. The V and J ends lost 3 bases and 9 bases respectively, with 17 bases between them. This clonotype has only a few counts. 5'RACE template switching generated TCR cDNA, adding a universal primer site and UMIs. TCRdb re-called the 5' RACE reads with MiXCR, one entry per CDR3 protein. The sample has approximately 120,000 distinct CDR3 sequences; about 8.4% are singletons. This sequence was found in a man aged 18 to 29 who received the YFV17D yellow fever vaccine. This chain uses TRBV7-9 with TRBJ2-2, with a tentative D call TRBD2 (7 bases). The sample here was CD8+ T cells sorted from PBMCs, taken on the day of the yellow fever booster vaccination. CDR3 in amino acids: CASSFPREGTRELFF. CDR3 bases: TGTGCCAGCAGCTTTCCCAGGGAGGGGACAAGGGAGCTGTTTTTT. The variable domain in full, with the rest retrieved from reference TRBV7-9 and TRBJ2-2, is DTGVSQNPRHKITKRGQNVTFRCDPISEHNRLYWYRQTLGQGPEFLTYFQNEAQLEKSRLLSDRFSAERPKGSFSTLEIQRTEQGDSAMYLCASSFPREGTRELFFGEGSRLTVL.